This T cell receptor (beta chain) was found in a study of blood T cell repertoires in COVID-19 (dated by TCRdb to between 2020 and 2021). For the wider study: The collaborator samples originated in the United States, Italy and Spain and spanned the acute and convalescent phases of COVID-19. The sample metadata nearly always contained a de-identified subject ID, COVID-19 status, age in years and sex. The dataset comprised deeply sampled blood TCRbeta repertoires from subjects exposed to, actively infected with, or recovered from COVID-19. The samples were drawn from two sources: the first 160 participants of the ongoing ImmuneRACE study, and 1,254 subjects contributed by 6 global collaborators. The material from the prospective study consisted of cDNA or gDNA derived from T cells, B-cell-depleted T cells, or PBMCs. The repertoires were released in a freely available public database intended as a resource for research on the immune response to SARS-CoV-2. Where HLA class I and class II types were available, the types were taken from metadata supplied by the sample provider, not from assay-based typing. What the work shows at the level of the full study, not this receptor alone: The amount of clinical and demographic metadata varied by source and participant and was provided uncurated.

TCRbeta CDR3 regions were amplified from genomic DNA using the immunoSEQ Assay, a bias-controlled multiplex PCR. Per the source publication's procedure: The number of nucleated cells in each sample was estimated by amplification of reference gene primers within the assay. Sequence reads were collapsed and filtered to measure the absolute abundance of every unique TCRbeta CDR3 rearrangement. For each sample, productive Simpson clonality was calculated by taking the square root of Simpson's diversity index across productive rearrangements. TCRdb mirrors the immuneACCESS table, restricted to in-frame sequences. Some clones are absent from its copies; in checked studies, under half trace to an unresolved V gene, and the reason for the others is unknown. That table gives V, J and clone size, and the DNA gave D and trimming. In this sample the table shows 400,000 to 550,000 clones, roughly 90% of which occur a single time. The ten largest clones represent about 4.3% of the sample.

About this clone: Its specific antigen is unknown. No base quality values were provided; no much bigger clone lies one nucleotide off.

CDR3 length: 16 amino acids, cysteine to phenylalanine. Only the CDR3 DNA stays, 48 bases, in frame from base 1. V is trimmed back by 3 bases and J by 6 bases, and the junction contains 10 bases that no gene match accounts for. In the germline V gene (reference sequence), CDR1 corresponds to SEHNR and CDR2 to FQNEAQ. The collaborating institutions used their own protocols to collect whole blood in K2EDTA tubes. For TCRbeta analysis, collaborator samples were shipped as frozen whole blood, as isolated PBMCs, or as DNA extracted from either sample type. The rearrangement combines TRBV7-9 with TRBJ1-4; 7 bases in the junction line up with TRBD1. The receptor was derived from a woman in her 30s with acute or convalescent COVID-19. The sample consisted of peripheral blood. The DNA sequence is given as TGTGCCAGCAGCTTGACGACAGGGTGGGAGGATGAAAAACTGTTTTTT. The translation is CASSLTTGWEDEKLFF.